The rows below give T cell receptor beta chains drawn from one sample of a study of response to subunit inactivated influenza vaccine. TCRdb re-derived calls from the RT-PCR reads in MiXCR, one entry per CDR3 protein. The sample yields roughly 500,000 distinct CDR3 sequences, approximately 20% seen once. These same data were also listed under a study on T cells expressing NK-cell markers.

Source: CD4+ T cells sorted from PBMCs, taken roughly 13 days after vaccination. The receptor set was obtained from a man aged 45-65 years who received an inactivated influenza vaccine. Each CDR3 is given with its conserved first and last residue. A D gene is named only where the DNA matches it firmly. Part of the rows lack a size; the others show once, few, many or a class for expanded clones.

abundance,j_gene,d_gene,v_gene,CDR3aa,CDR3nt
few,TRBJ2-3,NA,TRBV5-1,CASSEGYRADTQYF,TGCGCCAGCAGCGAAGGGTACAGGGCAGATACGCAGTATTTT
NA,TRBJ2-6,TRBD1,TRBV28,CASRPRTGVDSGANVLTF,TGTGCCAGCAGACCTCGGACAGGGGTAGACTCTGGGGCCAACGTCCTGACTTTC
NA,TRBJ2-1,TRBD2,TRBV29-1,CSVPPSGRAGTNEQFF,TGCAGCGTTCCGCCTAGCGGGCGGGCCGGAACTAATGAGCAGTTCTTC
NA,TRBJ2-3,NA,TRBV27,CASSAEDSTDTQYF,TGTGCCAGCAGTGCCGAAGATTCCACAGATACGCAGTATTTT
NA,TRBJ2-4,TRBD1,TRBV7-9,CASSPGTANLAKNIQYF,TGTGCCAGCAGCCCCGGGACAGCAAACCTAGCCAAAAACATTCAGTACTTC
few,TRBJ2-3,NA,TRBV7-2,CASSVTGTRADTQYF,TGTGCCAGCAGCGTTACCGGGACGAGGGCAGATACGCAGTATTTT
NA,TRBJ1-1,NA,TRBV20-1,CSARDHRANTEAFF,TGCAGTGCTAGAGATCACAGGGCGAACACTGAAGCTTTCTTT
once,TRBJ2-1,TRBD1,TRBV30,CAWSHGTGIYEQFF,TGTGCCTGGAGTCACGGGACAGGGATCTATGAGCAGTTCTTC
NA,TRBJ1-5,NA,TRBV2,CASSEDGYNQPQHF,TGTGCCAGCAGTGAGGACGGGTACAATCAGCCCCAGCATTTT
NA,TRBJ2-3,NA,TRBV20-1,CSARATTDRTDTQYF,TGCAGTGCTCGCGCGACGACAGACCGCACAGATACGCAGTATTTT
NA,TRBJ2-2,NA,TRBV6-2/TRBV6-3,CASIQFTGELFF,TGTGCCAGCATCCAATTTACCGGGGAGCTGTTTTTT
NA,TRBJ1-2,NA,TRBV7-8,CASSLDRQGIGGYTF,TGTGCCAGCAGCTTAGACCGTCAGGGGATCGGTGGCTACACCTTC
few,TRBJ1-1,TRBD1,TRBV27,CASSSRTGGFYTEAFF,TGTGCCAGCAGTTCCAGGACAGGGGGGTTTTATACTGAAGCTTTCTTT
few,TRBJ1-5,NA,TRBV6-1,CASSEMRSQPQHF,TGTGCCAGCAGTGAAATGCGGAGTCAGCCCCAGCATTTT
NA,TRBJ2-3,TRBD1,TRBV3-1,CASSQAGTGGTDTQYF,TGTGCCAGCAGCCAAGCCGGGACAGGGGGTACAGATACGCAGTATTTT
NA,TRBJ2-7,NA,TRBV5-1,CASSLATAYEQYF,TGCGCCAGCAGCTTGGCGACAGCCTACGAGCAGTACTTC
few,TRBJ2-1,NA,TRBV10-3,CAISESFNEQFF,TGTGCCATCAGTGAGTCATTCAATGAGCAGTTCTTC
NA,TRBJ2-7,TRBD2,TRBV6-2/TRBV6-3,CASRLAGALVSEQYF,TGTGCCAGCAGACTAGCGGGGGCACTAGTAAGCGAGCAGTACTTC
many,TRBJ2-2,NA,TRBV5-5,CASRQGSVTGELFF,TGTGCCAGCAGGCAGGGGTCGGTCACCGGGGAGCTGTTTTTT
NA,TRBJ1-1,NA,TRBV11-3,CASSLGDGSGEAFF,TGTGCCAGCAGCTTAGGGGACGGCTCAGGTGAAGCTTTCTTT
NA,TRBJ2-7,NA,TRBV5-1,CASSDHERDGRNEQYF,TGCGCCAGCAGCGATCATGAACGGGACGGTAGGAACGAGCAGTACTTC
NA,TRBJ2-5,NA,TRBV5-1,CASSEQVGQTQYF,TGCGCCAGCAGCGAGCAGGTTGGGCAGACCCAGTACTTC
many,TRBJ2-1,NA,TRBV29-1,CSVQGGSYNEQFF,TGCAGCGTCCAAGGGGGGTCCTACAATGAGCAGTTCTTC
NA,TRBJ2-5,NA,TRBV7-2,CASSSSLSYGETQYF,TGTGCCAGCAGCTCCAGCCTCAGCTATGGAGAGACCCAGTACTTC
NA,TRBJ1-5,TRBD1,TRBV6-5,CASSYSGGQGGGNQPQHF,TGTGCCAGCAGTTACTCCGGCGGACAGGGCGGAGGCAATCAGCCCCAGCATTTT
few,TRBJ2-7,NA,TRBV6-2/TRBV6-3,CASGERGSLSYEQYF,TGTGCCAGCGGGGAAAGGGGCTCCCTCTCCTACGAGCAGTACTTC
NA,TRBJ1-5,TRBD1,TRBV12-3/TRBV12-4,CASSAGQGPRHF,TGTGCCAGCAGCGCTGGACAGGGTCCACGGCATTTT
few,TRBJ2-3,NA,TRBV7-2,CASNADRSTDTQYF,TGTGCCAGCAACGCAGACAGGTCCACAGATACGCAGTATTTT
NA,TRBJ2-3,TRBD2,TRBV3-1,CASSYLAGGSTDTQYF,TGTGCCAGCAGCTACCTAGCGGGGGGGAGCACAGATACGCAGTATTTT
NA,TRBJ2-1,NA,TRBV20-1,CCARDRGSSSYNEQFF,TGCTGTGCTAGAGACCGGGGGTCTAGTTCCTACAATGAGCAGTTCTTC
NA,TRBJ1-5,NA,TRBV15,CATSPNSNQPQHF,TGTGCCACCAGTCCGAATAGCAATCAGCCCCAGCATTTT